This T cell receptor beta chain was profiled in a study of identical twins. TCRdb reanalysed the 5' RACE reads using MiXCR and keeps one entry per CDR3 protein. The top ten clones hold around 1.6% of a sample with 700,000 to 950,000 distinct CDR3 sequences, 12% of them seen once. Study observations and caveats: Excess sharing between twins was weaker in beta out-of-frame sequences.

The CDR3 contains 17 residues. In germline, CDR1 is SGHRS, CDR2 YFSETQ. Trimming left V 0 bases short and J 2 bases short, with 17 bases between. This clonotype was counted a few times. Its antigen is unidentified. The same data also contributed to another study, on yellow fever vaccine responses in identical twins.

The gene calls are TRBV5-1 and TRBJ1-2; D not certain. The sequence was obtained from a woman younger than 35 in good health. Source material: PBMCs. The CDR3 loop is CASSLVSGRPENYGYTF. As DNA, the CDR3 is TGCGCCAGCAGCTTGGTATCCGGCAGGCCCGAGAACTATGGCTACACCTTC.